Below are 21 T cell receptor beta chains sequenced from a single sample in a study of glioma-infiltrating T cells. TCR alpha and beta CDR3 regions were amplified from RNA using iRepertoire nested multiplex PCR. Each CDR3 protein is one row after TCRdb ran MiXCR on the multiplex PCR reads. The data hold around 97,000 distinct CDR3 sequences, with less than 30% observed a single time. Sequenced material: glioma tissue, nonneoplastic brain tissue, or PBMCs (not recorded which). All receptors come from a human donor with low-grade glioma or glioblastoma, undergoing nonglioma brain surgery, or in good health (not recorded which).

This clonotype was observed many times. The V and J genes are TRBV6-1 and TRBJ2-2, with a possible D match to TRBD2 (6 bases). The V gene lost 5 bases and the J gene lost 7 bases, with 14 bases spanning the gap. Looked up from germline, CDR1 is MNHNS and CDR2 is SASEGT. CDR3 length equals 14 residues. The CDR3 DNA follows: TGTGCCAGCAGTTTAGAGACTAGGAGCGGGGAGCTGTTTTTT. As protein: CASSLETRSGELFF.

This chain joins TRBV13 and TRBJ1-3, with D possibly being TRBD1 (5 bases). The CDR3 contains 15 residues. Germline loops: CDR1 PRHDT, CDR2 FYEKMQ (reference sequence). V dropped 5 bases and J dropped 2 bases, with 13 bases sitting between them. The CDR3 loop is CASSRNLGAGNTIYF. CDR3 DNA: TGTGCCAGCAGCCGAAACTTGGGGGCTGGAAACACCATATATTTT. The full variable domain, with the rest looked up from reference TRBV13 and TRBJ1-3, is AAGVIQSPRHLIKEKRETATLKCYPIPRHDTVYWYQQGPGQDPQFLISFYEKMQSDKGSIPDRFSAQQFSDYHSELNMSSLELGDSALYFCASSRNLGAGNTIYFGEGSWLTVV.

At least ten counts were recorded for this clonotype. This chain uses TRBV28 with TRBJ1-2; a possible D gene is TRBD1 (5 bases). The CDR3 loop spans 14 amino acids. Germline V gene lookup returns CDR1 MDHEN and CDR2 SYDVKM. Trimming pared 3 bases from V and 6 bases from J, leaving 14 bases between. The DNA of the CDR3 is TGTGCCAGCAGTTTCAATCCCGGGACGGATGGCTACACCTTC. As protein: CASSFNPGTDGYTF.

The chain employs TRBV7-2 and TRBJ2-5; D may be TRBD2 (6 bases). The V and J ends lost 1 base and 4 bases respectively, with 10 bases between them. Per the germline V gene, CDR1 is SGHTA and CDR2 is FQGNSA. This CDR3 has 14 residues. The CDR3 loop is CASSLGRGRETQYF. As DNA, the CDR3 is TGTGCCAGCAGCTTAGGGAGGGGCAGAGAGACCCAGTACTTC.

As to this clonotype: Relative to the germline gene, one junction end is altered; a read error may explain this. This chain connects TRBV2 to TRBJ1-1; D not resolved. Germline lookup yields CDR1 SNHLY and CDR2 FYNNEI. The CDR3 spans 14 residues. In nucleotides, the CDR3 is TGTGCCAGCAGTGAAGCAGGGAGTAGGACTGGAGCTTTCTTT. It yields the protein CASSEAGSRTGAFF.

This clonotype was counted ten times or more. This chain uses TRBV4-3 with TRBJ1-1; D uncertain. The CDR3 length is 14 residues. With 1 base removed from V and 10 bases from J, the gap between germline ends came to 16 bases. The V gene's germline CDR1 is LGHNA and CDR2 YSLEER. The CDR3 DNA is TGCGCCAGCAGCCAAGTCGACGGGAAAGGTGGAGCTTTCTTT. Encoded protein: CASSQVDGKGGAFF.

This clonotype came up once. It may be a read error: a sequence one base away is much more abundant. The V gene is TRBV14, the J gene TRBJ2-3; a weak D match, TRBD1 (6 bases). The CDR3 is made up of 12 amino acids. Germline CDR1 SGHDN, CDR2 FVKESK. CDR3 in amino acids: CASSQGTERKFF. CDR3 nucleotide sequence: TGTGCCAGCAGCCAAGGGACAGAGCGTAAGTTCTTC.

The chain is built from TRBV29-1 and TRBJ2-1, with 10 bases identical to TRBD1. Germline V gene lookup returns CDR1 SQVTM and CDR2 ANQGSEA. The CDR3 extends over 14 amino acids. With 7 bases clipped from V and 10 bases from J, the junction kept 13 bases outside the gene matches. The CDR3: CSGARDRGTGEQFF. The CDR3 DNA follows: TGCAGCGGCGCCCGGGACAGGGGCACCGGGGAGCAGTTCTTC.

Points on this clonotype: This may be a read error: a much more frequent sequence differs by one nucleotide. The CDR3 reads CASSQEWTSTEAFF. In DNA, the CDR3 is TGTGCCAGCAGCCAAGAGTGGACTTCCACTGAAGCTTTCTTT. The chain is built from TRBV14 and TRBJ1-1; D gene ambiguous. The CDR3 runs 14 residues. Trimming left V 0 bases short and J 4 bases short, with 9 bases between. Germline V CDR1 and CDR2: SGHDN, FVKESK. Looking up the rest from reference TRBV14 and TRBJ1-1 gives the full variable domain: EAGVTQFPSHSVIEKGQTVTLRCDPISGHDNLYWYRRVMGKEIKFLLHFVKESKQDESGMPNNRFLAERTGGTYSTLKVQPAELEDSGVYFCASSQEWTSTEAFFGQGTRLTVV.

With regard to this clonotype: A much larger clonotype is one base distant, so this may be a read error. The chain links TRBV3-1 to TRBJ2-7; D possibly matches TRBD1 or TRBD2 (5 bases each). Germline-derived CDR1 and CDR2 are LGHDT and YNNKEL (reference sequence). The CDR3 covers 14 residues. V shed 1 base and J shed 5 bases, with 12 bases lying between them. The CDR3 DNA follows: TGTGCCAGCAGCCAAGTACTCGGGGCTCACGAGCAGTACTTC. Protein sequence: CASSQVLGAHEQYF.

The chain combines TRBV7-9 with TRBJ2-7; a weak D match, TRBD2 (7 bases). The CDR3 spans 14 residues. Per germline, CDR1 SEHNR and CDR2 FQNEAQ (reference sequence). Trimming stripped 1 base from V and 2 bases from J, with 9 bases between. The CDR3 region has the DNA TGTGCCAGCAGCTTAGGGGAGGGGGCCTACGAGCAGTACTTC. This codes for CASSLGEGAYEQYF.

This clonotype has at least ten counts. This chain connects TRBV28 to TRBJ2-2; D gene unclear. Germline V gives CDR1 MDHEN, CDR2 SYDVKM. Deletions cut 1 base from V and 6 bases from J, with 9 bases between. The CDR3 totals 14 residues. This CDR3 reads CASSLSQAPGELFF. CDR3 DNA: TGTGCCAGCAGTTTATCCCAGGCCCCCGGGGAGCTGTTTTTT.

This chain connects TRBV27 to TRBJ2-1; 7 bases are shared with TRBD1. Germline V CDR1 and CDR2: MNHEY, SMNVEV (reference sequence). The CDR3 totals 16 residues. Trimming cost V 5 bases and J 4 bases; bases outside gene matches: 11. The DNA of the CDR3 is TGTGCCAGCAGTCCCTGGGACAGCCTAGGGTACAATGAGCAGTTCTTC. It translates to CASSPWDSLGYNEQFF.

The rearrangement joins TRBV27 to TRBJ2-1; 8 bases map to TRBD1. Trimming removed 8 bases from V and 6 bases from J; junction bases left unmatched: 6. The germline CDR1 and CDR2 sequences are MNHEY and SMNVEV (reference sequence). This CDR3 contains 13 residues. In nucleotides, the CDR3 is TGTGCCAGCTGCGGACAGGGATTCAATGAGCAGTTCTTC. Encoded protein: CASCGQGFNEQFF.

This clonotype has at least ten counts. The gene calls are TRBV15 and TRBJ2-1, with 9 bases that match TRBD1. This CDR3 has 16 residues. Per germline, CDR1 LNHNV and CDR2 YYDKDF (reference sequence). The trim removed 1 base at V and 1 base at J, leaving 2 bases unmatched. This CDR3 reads CATSRGDRGSYNEQFF. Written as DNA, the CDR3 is TGTGCCACCAGCAGAGGAGACAGGGGGTCCTACAATGAGCAGTTCTTC.

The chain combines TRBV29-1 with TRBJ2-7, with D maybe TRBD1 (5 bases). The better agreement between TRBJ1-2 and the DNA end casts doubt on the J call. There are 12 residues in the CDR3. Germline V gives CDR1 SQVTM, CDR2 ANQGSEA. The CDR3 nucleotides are TGCACCGACCAGGGACCGCTCTATGGCTACACCTTC. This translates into CTDQGPLYGYTF.

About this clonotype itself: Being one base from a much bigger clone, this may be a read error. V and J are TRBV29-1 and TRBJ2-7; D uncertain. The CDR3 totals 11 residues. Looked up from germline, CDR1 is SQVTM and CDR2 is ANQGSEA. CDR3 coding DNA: TGCAGCGTTAGTGCCTCCTACGAGCGGTACTTC. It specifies CSVSASYERYF.

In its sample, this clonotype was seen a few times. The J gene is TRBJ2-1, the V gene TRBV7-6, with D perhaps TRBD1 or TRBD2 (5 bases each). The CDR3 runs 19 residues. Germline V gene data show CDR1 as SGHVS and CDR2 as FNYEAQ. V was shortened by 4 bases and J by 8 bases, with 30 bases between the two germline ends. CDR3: CASSSLPLLDSTLGDEQFF. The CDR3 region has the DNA TGTGCCAGCAGCTCCCTACCCTTACTAGACTCTACCTTGGGGGATGAGCAGTTCTTC. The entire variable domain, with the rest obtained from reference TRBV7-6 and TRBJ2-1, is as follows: GAGVSQSPRYKVTKRGQDVALRCDPISGHVSLYWYRQALGQGPEFLTYFNYEAQQDKSGLPNDRFSAERPEGSISTLTIQRTEQRDSAMYRCASSSLPLLDSTLGDEQFFGPGTRLTVL.

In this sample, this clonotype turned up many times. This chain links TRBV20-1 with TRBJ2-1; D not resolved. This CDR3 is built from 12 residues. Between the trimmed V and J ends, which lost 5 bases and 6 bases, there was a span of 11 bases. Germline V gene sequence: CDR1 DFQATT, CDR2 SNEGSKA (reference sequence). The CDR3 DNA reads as TGCAGTGCTGGGCCCGACCTCAATGAGCAGTTCTTC. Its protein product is CSAGPDLNEQFF.

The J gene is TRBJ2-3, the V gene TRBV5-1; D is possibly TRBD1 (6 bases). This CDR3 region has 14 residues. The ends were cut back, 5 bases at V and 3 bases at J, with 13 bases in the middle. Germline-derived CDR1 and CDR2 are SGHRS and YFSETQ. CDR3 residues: CASRLQGYTDTQYF. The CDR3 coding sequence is TGCGCCAGCAGGCTGCAGGGGTATACAGATACGCAGTATTTT.

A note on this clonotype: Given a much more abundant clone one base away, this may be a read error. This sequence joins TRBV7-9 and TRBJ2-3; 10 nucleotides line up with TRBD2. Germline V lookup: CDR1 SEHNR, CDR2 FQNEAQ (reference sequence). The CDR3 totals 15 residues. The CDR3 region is CASNLEAGGPNTQYF. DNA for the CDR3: TGTGCCAGCAACTTAGAAGCGGGGGGGCCGAATACGCAGTATTTT. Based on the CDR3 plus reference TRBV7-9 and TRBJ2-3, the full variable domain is DTGVSQNPRHKITKRGQNVTFRCDPISEHNRLYWYRQTLGQGPEFLTYFQNEAQLEKSRLLSDRFSAERPKGSFSTLEIQRTEQGDSAMYLCASNLEAGGPNTQYFGPGTRLTVL.